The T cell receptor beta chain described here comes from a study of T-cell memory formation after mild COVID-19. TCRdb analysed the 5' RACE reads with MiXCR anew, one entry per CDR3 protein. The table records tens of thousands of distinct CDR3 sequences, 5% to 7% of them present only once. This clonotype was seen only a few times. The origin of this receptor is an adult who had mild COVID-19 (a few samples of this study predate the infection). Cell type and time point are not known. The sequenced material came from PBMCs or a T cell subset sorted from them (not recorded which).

The CDR3 spells CSANGGRDGYTF. The CDR3 DNA is TGCAGTGCTAATGGGGGGAGGGATGGCTACACCTTC. This chain links TRBV20-1 with TRBJ1-2; D possibly corresponds to TRBD1 (5 bases). Trimming removed 4 bases at V and 6 bases at J, with 12 bases between. In germline, CDR1 is DFQATT, CDR2 SNEGSKA (reference sequence). There are 12 residues in the CDR3.